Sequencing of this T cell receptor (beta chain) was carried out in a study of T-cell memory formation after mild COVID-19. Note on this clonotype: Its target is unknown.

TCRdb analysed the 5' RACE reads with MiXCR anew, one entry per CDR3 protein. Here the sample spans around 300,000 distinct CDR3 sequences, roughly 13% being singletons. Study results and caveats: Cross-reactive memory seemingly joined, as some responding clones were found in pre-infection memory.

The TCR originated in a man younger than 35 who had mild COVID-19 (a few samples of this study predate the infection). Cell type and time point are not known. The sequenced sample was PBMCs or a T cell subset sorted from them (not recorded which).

The CDR3 region is CASSFILQGGETQYF. The CDR3, as DNA: TGTGCCAGCAGCTTTATACTCCAGGGTGGAGAGACCCAGTACTTC. The chain uses TRBV7-9 and TRBJ2-5; perhaps TRBD1 as D (5 bases). V was clipped by 3 bases and J by 4 bases, with 15 bases between them. The CDR3 totals 15 residues. Germline V gives CDR1 SEHNR, CDR2 FQNEAQ (reference sequence).